A single sample gave rise to the 10 T cell receptor beta chains below, sequenced in a study of prognosis after radiotherapy for stage I lung cancer. The genomic DNA TCR beta CDR3 region underwent two rounds of multiplex PCR. Initially, in first-round PCR, primers specific to each TRBV and TRBJ gene were used. TCRdb redid the calling of the multiplex PCR reads with MiXCR, one entry per CDR3 protein. This repertoire shows about 24,000 distinct CDR3 sequences, 36% found once; its top ten account for approximately 60%. Material: PBMCs, obtained before or after stereotactic body radiation therapy (not recorded which). These TCRs come from a donor aged 50 or older with non-small cell lung cancer.

This clonotype came up once. V and J are TRBV14 and TRBJ1-3; D unresolved. Germline assignment: CDR1 SGHDN and CDR2 FVKESK. The V end was cut by 4 bases, the J end by 0 bases, with 13 bases between. The CDR3 covers 16 residues. The DNA of the CDR3 is TGTGCCAGCAGCCCCTTCCGAGGGCCCTCTGGAAACACCATATATTTT. Its translation is CASSPFRGPSGNTIYF.

This clonotype was seen repeatedly, ten times or more. The V and J genes are TRBV11-3 and TRBJ2-3; TRBD1 aligns across 8 bases. V gave up 5 bases and J gave up 4 bases; unmatched junction bases: 11. Germline V gene sequence: CDR1 SGHNT, CDR2 YENEEA. The CDR3 covers 16 residues. CDR3 loop: CASSPRQGAGADTQYF. The CDR3 DNA is TGTGCCAGCAGCCCCAGGCAGGGGGCAGGCGCAGATACGCAGTATTTT.

In its sample, this clonotype was seen a few times. A much larger clone differs from this one at a single base, so this may be a read error. The genes are TRBV7-9 and TRBJ2-3; the D is unclear. Germline CDR1 SEHNR, CDR2 FQNEAQ (reference sequence). The CDR3 consists of 15 residues. V dropped 2 bases and J dropped 2 bases, with 11 bases sitting between them. The CDR3 DNA follows: TGTGCCAGCAGCTTAAGACGAACACACACAGATACGCAGTATTTT. It codes for CASSLRRTHTDTQYF.

This clonotype was detected ten times or more. The chain recombines TRBV10-3 with TRBJ1-5; D is perhaps TRBD1 (6 bases). This CDR3 is 14 amino acids long. Trimming cost V 2 bases and J 2 bases, with 7 bases left between them. Germline V gives CDR1 ENHRY, CDR2 SYGVKD. The CDR3 bases are TGTGCCATCAGTGAGGCAGGGGGCAATCAGCCCCAGCATTTT. This codes for CAISEAGGNQPQHF.

This clonotype was observed a handful of times. This chain uses TRBV14 with TRBJ2-5; D gene uncertain. V was clipped by 2 bases and J by 4 bases, with 11 bases between them. CDR1 and CDR2 from the germline V gene are SGHDN and FVKESK. The CDR3 spans 14 residues. CDR3 coding DNA: TGTGCCAGCAGCCAATTGGGATCCCGAGAGACCCAGTACTTC. Translated, it gives CASSQLGSRETQYF.

This clonotype was seen just once. This chain uses TRBV7-7 with TRBJ2-1; D is perhaps TRBD1 or TRBD2 (5 bases each). The V gene lost 1 base and the J gene lost 8 bases, with 9 bases spanning the gap. The CDR3 runs to 13 residues. Per the germline V gene, CDR1 is SSHAT and CDR2 is FNYEAQ (reference sequence). The CDR3 DNA reads TGTGCCAGCAGCTTAGGAATGGGGGATGAGCAGTTCTTC. As protein: CASSLGMGDEQFF.

As concerns this clonotype: This may be a read error: a much more frequent sequence differs by one nucleotide. The rearrangement joins TRBV5-6 to TRBJ2-6; D is undetermined. CDR3 length: 15 residues. Germline values: CDR1 SGHDT, CDR2 YYEEEE. CDR3 amino acids: CASSSGGAGSNVLTF. The DNA for the CDR3 is TGTGCCAGCAGCTCAGGTGGTGCTGGGTCCAACGTCCTGACTTTC.

This clonotype appeared many times. The gene calls are TRBV7-3 and TRBJ2-3; D unresolved. The length of the CDR3 is 13 residues. Germline CDR1 SGHTA, CDR2 FQGTGA. With 3 bases removed from V and 4 bases from J, the gap between germline ends came to 8 bases. The CDR3 DNA reads TGTGCCAGCAGCTTCAGTAGAGCAGATACGCAGTATTTT. It codes for CASSFSRADTQYF.

The chain couples TRBV7-9 to TRBJ2-1; 7 bases fit TRBD1. The trim removed 3 bases at V and 6 bases at J, leaving 2 bases unmatched. The CDR3 loop spans 13 amino acids. The germline V gene has CDR1 SEHNR and CDR2 FQNEAQ (reference sequence). CDR3 region: CASSLTGSNEQFF. DNA of the CDR3: TGTGCCAGCAGCTTGACAGGGTCCAATGAGCAGTTCTTC.

Concerning this clonotype itself: Relative to the germline gene, one junction end is altered; a read error may explain this. The V gene is TRBV6-1, the J gene TRBJ2-7; D not certain. Germline V gives CDR1 MNHNS, CDR2 SASEGT. The CDR3 loop spans 16 amino acids. The CDR3 DNA is TGTGCCATCAGTCCCCGGGCAGCTGGAGTCTTCTACGAGCAGTACTTC. Its translation is CAISPRAAGVFYEQYF.